Each of the 17 T cell receptor beta chains below was sequenced from the same sample in a study of Graves' ophthalmopathy and Graves' hyperthyroidism. The TCR beta CDR3 regions underwent amplification from RNA transcripts. An opening RT-PCR round employed HTBI primers and preceded a second-round multiplex PCR. TCRdb processed the multiplex PCR reads anew with MiXCR; each CDR3 protein has one entry. The sample lists approximately 1.2 million distinct CDR3 sequences; about 40% were seen once. Source material: peripheral blood or thyroid tissue (not recorded which). These receptors all come from an adult man with Graves' hyperthyroidism.

The rearrangement links TRBV29-1 to TRBJ2-7, with 11 bases aligning to TRBD2. With V trimmed by 8 bases and J by 0 bases, 6 bases remained unmatched. The V gene's germline CDR1 is SQVTM and CDR2 ANQGSEA. CDR3 size: 14 residues. The CDR3 nucleotides read TGCAGCTCCCGACTAGCGGGATACTCCTACGAGCAGTACTTC. Residues: CSSRLAGYSYEQYF.

This chain joins TRBV4-3 and TRBJ1-2; 10 bases fit TRBD1. The CDR3 runs 16 residues. Trimming at V came to 2 bases and at J to 7 bases, leaving 10 bases not matched to a gene. Germline V gene data show CDR1 as LGHNA and CDR2 as YSLEER. The CDR3 is CASSQRARQGASGYTF. DNA for the CDR3: TGCGCCAGCAGCCAACGGGCAAGACAGGGGGCGAGTGGCTACACCTTC.

This clonotype was found many times. V gene TRBV4-1 combines with J gene TRBJ2-7, with 7 bases aligning to TRBD1. Trimming took 1 base from V and 0 from J; bases not matched to a gene: 6. The germline gives CDR1 MGHRA, CDR2 YSYEKL. This CDR3 comprises 16 residues. In nucleotides, the CDR3 is TGCGCCAGCAGCCAAGTGTTCGGACAGGTCTCCTACGAGCAGTACTTC. Encoded protein: CASSQVFGQVSYEQYF.

Concerning this clonotype: A junction end diverges from the germline sequence, so it may reflect a read error. This chain links TRBV2 with TRBJ2-5; 8 bases are shared with TRBD2. The CDR3 spans 15 residues. CDR1 is SNHLY, CDR2 FYNNEI, per germline. Here the CDR3 DNA reads TGTGCCAGCACGGCGAGCGGGAGAGACCAAGGGACCCAGTACTTC. Translation: CASTASGRDQGTQYF.

This clonotype appeared many times. This chain connects TRBV4-3 to TRBJ1-2; weak D call: TRBD1 (5 bases). The germline V gene encodes CDR1 LGHNA and CDR2 YSLEER. The CDR3 is 15 amino acids. Trimming pared 1 base from V and 4 bases from J, leaving 13 bases between. CDR3 region: CASSQGAGPAYGYTF. The CDR3 DNA reads TGCGCCAGCAGCCAAGGGGCAGGGCCCGCCTATGGCTACACCTTC.

This clonotype was seen a few times. The CDR3 DNA sequence: TGTGCCAGCAGTTTGGGCGATAGGACTTTCTTT. Amino acids: CASSLGDRTFF. V and J are TRBV12-3 or TRBV12-4 and TRBJ1-1; D remains unclear. The CDR3 extends over 11 amino acids. V lost 3 bases to trimming and J lost 12 bases, with 11 bases between them.

The chain combines TRBV4-1 with TRBJ2-7; 9 nucleotides line up with TRBD2. The CDR3 length is 15 residues. V dropped 4 bases and J dropped 1; count of bases not matched to a gene: 5. The germline V gene encodes CDR1 MGHRA and CDR2 YSYEKL. DNA of the CDR3: TGCGCCAGCAGCCCACTAGCGGGCCAATCCTACGAGCAGTACTTC. This sequence encodes CASSPLAGQSYEQYF.

As regards this clonotype: Being one base from a much bigger clone, this may be a read error. This chain connects TRBV20-1 to TRBJ1-5; weak D call: TRBD1 (5 bases). This CDR3 is built from 12 residues. Germline CDR1 and CDR2: DFQATT and SNEGSKA (reference sequence). V lost 4 bases and J 5 bases, leaving 9 bases between the germline ends. This chain's CDR3 is CSATGPDQPQHF. CDR3 coding DNA: TGCAGTGCTACAGGGCCAGATCAGCCCCAGCATTTT.

This clonotype appeared a few times. The genes are TRBV20-1 and TRBJ1-1, with unresolved D. The V end lost 8 bases, the J end lost 5 bases, and 18 bases lay between the germline ends. This CDR3 comprises 13 residues. Germline V gives CDR1 DFQATT, CDR2 SNEGSKA (reference sequence). As DNA, the CDR3 is TGCAGTACCAGGTCCATGGCGGGGACTGAAGCTTTCTTT. It translates to CSTRSMAGTEAFF.

The genes are TRBV28 and TRBJ2-5; 11 bases agree with TRBD2. CDR1 is MDHEN, CDR2 SYDVKM, per germline. This CDR3 is built from 15 residues. After removal of 1 base from V and 3 bases from J, the junction contained 1 base not matched to a gene. CDR3 DNA: TGTGCCAGCAGTTTATTACTAGCGGGAGAAGAGACCCAGTACTTC. Translated, it gives CASSLLLAGEETQYF.

DNA for the CDR3: TGTGCCAGCAGCTTAGATTTTCGGGGCAGCAATCAGCCCCAGCATTTT. It codes for CASSLDFRGSNQPQHF. The chain links TRBV11-2 to TRBJ1-5, with D possibly TRBD1 on 5 matching bases. The V end was cut by 0 bases, the J end by 1 base, with 10 bases between. Per germline, CDR1 SGHAT and CDR2 FQNNGV. The CDR3 loop spans 16 amino acids. The whole variable domain, remainder taken from reference TRBV11-2 and TRBJ1-5, is EAGVAQSPRYKIIEKRQSVAFWCNPISGHATLYWYQQILGQGPKLLIQFQNNGVVDDSQLPKDRFSAERLKGVDSTLKIQPAKLEDSAVYLCASSLDFRGSNQPQHFGDGTRLSIL.

This clonotype came up once. CDR3 region: CATKGGRVGSPLHF. CDR3 bases: TGTGCCACCAAAGGGGGCAGGGTTGGCTCACCCCTCCACTTT. The chain links TRBV15 to TRBJ1-6; TRBD1 matches at 7 bases. Per the germline V gene, CDR1 is LNHNV and CDR2 is YYDKDF (reference sequence). This CDR3 spans 14 amino acids. After removal of 7 bases from V and 10 bases from J, the junction contained 10 bases not matched to a gene.

This clonotype was counted at least ten times. The chain links TRBV29-1 to TRBJ2-6, with 7 bases that match TRBD2. The V and J ends lost 6 bases and 2 bases, in that order; junction bases with no gene match: 1. The V gene's germline CDR1 is SQVTM and CDR2 ANQGSEA. The length of the CDR3 is 13 residues. This CDR3 is CSVGRAGANVLTF. The DNA for the CDR3 is TGCAGCGTGGGGAGGGCTGGGGCCAACGTCCTGACTTTC.

This clonotype was detected only a few times. This chain's CDR3 is CASSLTERPQHF. The CDR3 DNA follows: TGTGCCAGCAGTTTGACTGAGCGGCCCCAGCATTTT. The chain links TRBV12-3 or TRBV12-4 to TRBJ1-5, with D unclear. V was trimmed by 3 bases and J by 9 bases, leaving 9 bases between them. The CDR3 covers 12 residues.

This clonotype was detected many times. The V and J genes are TRBV4-3 and TRBJ2-7; D is undetermined. V shed 3 bases and J shed 3 bases, with 9 bases lying between them. Germline V lookup: CDR1 LGHNA, CDR2 YSLEER. This CDR3 has 13 residues. The CDR3 DNA sequence: TGCGCCAGCAGCCACAGGATCCACTACGAGCAGTACTTC. This gives the protein CASSHRIHYEQYF.

The chain employs TRBV12-3 or TRBV12-4 and TRBJ1-1; tentatively, D is TRBD1 (5 bases). This CDR3 has 10 amino acids. V was pared by 6 bases and J by 10 bases, with 9 bases between. The CDR3 DNA reads as TGTGCCAGCAGCCGCGGGACAGCTTTCTTT. Translation gives CASSRGTAFF.

In the case of this clonotype: This could be a read error, since a much larger clone is one nucleotide away. The chain joins TRBV11-2 to TRBJ2-7; D remains ambiguous. The CDR3 loop spans 12 amino acids. Germline CDR1 and CDR2: SGHAT and FQNNGV. This CDR3 reads CTSSLVSREQYF. In DNA, the CDR3 is TGTACCAGCAGCTTAGTGTCACGCGAGCAGTACTTC.